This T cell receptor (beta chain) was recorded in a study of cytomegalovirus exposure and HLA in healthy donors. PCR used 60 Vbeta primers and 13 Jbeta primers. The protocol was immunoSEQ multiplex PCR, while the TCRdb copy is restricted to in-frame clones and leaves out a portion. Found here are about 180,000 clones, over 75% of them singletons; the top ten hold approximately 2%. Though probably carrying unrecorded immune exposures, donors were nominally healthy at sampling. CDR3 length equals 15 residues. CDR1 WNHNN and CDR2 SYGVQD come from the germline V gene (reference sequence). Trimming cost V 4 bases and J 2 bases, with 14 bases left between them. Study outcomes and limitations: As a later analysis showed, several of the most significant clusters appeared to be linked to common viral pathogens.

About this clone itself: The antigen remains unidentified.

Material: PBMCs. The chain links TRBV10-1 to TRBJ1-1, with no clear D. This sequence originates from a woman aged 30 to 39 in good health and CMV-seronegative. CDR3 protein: CASSAGREFNTEAFF. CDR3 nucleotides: TGCGCCAGCAGTGCGGGGAGGGAATTCAACACTGAAGCTTTCTTT.